This TCR beta chain was captured by sequencing in a study of blood T cell repertoires in COVID-19. Study-level information: Sites across the United States, Italy and Spain contributed samples from acute and convalescent COVID-19.

TCRdb's copy holds only in-frame clones and misses some; the assay was immunoSEQ multiplex PCR. This sample yields about 160,000 clones, of which about three quarters are seen a single time; approximately 3% belongs to the top ten. CDR3 length: 16 amino acids. Germline lookup yields CDR1 LNHDA and CDR2 SQIVND (reference sequence). The ends were cut back, 1 base at V and 1 base at J, with 11 bases in the middle. The sequence came from a man aged 70-80 years with acute or convalescent COVID-19. The chain is built from TRBV19 and TRBJ1-3; no firm D call. The source material was peripheral blood. This CDR3 reads CASSIGPGGSGNTIYF. CDR3 DNA sequence: TGTGCCAGTAGTATAGGGCCGGGAGGGTCTGGAAACACCATATATTTT.